This T cell receptor beta chain was identified in a study of blood T cell repertoires in COVID-19. The V segment lost 5 bases and the J segment 4 bases; nucleotides outside the gene matches: 15. CDR3 length equals 19 residues. Per germline, CDR1 LNHDA and CDR2 SQIVND (reference sequence). The data were produced by immunoSEQ multiplex PCR, yet TCRdb's version contains in-frame clones alone and is incomplete. The sample has around 220,000 clones, almost 90% seen once. Participants were aged about 18 to 90 years, lived in over 20 US areas, and enrolled virtually. Membership in each cohort depended on participant-reported clinical history. Within 2 weeks of study entry, exposed participants had contacted a PCR-confirmed or clinician-diagnosed COVID-19 case.

The receptor was derived from a young man who had been exposed to COVID-19. Sequencing was performed on PBMCs or T cells enriched from blood (not recorded which). The chain couples TRBV19 to TRBJ1-5; TRBD1 agrees at 12 bases. Here the CDR3 reads CASSPWGQGARSVNQPQHF. In nucleotides, the CDR3 is TGTGCCAGTAGTCCCTGGGGACAGGGGGCGCGAAGCGTAAATCAGCCCCAGCATTTT.